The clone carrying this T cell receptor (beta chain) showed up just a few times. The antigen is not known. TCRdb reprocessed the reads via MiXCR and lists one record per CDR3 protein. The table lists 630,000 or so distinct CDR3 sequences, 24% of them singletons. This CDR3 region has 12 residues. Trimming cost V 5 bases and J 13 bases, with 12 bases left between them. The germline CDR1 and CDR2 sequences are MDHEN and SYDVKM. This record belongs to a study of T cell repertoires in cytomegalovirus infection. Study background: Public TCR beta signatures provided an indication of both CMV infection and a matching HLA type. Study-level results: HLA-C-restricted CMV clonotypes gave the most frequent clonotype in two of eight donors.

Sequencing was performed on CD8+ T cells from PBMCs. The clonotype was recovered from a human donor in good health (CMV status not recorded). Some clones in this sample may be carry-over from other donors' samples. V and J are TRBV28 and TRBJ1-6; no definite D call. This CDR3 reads CASSNRHAPLHF. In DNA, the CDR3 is TGTGCCAGCAGTAACAGACATGCGCCCCTCCACTTT.